The clone carrying this TCR beta chain was detected many times. Its antigen is not known. Germline V lookup: CDR1 MNHEY, CDR2 SVGEGT. CDR3 size: 18 residues. Germline trimming cut 2 bases from V and 0 bases from J; bases unmatched to any gene: 10. Preparation of the TCRbeta library was carried out with unique molecular identifiers. One entry per CDR3 protein, called by TCRdb with MiXCR from the PCR reads. The table lists hundreds of thousands of distinct CDR3 sequences, around a tenth of them singletons. The sample originates from a study of T-cell reconstitution after alpha-beta-depleted transplantation in children. General observations from the study: Several hundred rapidly expanded clones from non-depleted graft cells reportedly supplied alpha-beta T cells about two months post-transplant. It was surviving recipient T cells and thymic progenitors that gave some patients high TCRbeta diversity at day 60.

Source: PBMCs, taken before TCRalphabeta/CD19-depleted stem cell transplant. This chain connects TRBV6-2 or TRBV6-3 to TRBJ2-4; the match to TRBD1 covers 7 bases. The TCR originated in a boy under two years old with acute myeloid leukemia, due to receive a stem cell transplant. The CDR3 nucleotides read TGTGCCAGCAGTTACGCCCGGGACAGACTCCTAGCCAAAAACATTCAGTACTTC. It specifies CASSYARDRLLAKNIQYF.